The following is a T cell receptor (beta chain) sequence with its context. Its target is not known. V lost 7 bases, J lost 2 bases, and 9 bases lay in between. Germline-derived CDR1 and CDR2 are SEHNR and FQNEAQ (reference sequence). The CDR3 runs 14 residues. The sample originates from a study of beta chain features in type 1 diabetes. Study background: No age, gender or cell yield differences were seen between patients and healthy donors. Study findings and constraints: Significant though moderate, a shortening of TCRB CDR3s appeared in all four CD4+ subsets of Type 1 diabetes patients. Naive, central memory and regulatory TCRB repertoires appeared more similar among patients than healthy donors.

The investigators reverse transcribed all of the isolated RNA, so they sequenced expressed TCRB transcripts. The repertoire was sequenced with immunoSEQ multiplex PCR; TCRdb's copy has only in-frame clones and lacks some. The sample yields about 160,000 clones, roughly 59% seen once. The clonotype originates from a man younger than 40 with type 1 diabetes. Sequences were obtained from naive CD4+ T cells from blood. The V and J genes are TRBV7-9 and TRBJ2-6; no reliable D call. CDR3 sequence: CASTIITGANVLTF. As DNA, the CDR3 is TGTGCCAGCACCATTATAACTGGGGCCAACGTCCTGACTTTC.